This T cell receptor (beta chain) originates from a study of low-dose radiotherapy and immunotherapy resistance in tumors. Study-wide background: Given every two weeks, intravenous cyclophosphamide 200 mg/m2 preceded radiation and immunotherapy by one day.

Germline V gene lookup returns CDR1 LGHDT and CDR2 YNNKEL (reference sequence). This CDR3 has 14 amino acids. Trimming removed 1 base at V and 4 bases at J, with 8 bases between. First-strand cDNA relied on TRAV- and TRBV-specific primers spanning alpha and beta chains. The authors amplified TCRs for 20 to 25 PCR cycles with a constant-region primer and a V-primer adapter. The authors amplified isolated mRNA by in vitro transcription. MiXCR was run by TCRdb on the reads, yielding one entry per CDR3 protein. Seen here are about 14,000 distinct CDR3 sequences, roughly 52% observed once, and the top ten hold 3.5% to 4.5%. Every donor's regimen consisted of nivolumab, ipilimumab, aspirin, low-dose cyclophosphamide and low-dose radiotherapy.

The TCR sequence derives from a human donor with advanced metastatic prostate, ovarian, gallbladder or colorectal cancer (not recorded which). This table probably holds off-target reads from a library built for another chain. V usage is TRBV3-1 and J usage is TRBJ1-3; D is uncertain. CDR3 DNA sequence: TGTGCCAGCAGCCAAGTCGCCGCGGGAAACACCATATATTTT. Its protein product is CASSQVAAGNTIYF.